The TCR beta chain described here comes from a study of blood T cell repertoires in COVID-19. The method was immunoSEQ multiplex PCR; TCRdb's version includes in-frame clones alone and lacks a portion of them. The sample consists of 200,000 or so clones, under 90% of them appearing once. The germline CDR1 and CDR2 sequences are MNHEY and SVGAGI. The germline V and J ends were trimmed by 4 bases and 5 bases, with 9 bases remaining between them. The CDR3 totals 13 residues. This clone has a handful of counts. The sequenced sample consisted of peripheral blood. The gene calls are TRBV6-5 and TRBJ1-5; perhaps TRBD1 as D (5 bases). The sequence came from a woman aged 60-75 years who had recovered from COVID-19. The chain's CDR3 is CASSSDRYQPQHF. CDR3 nucleotides: TGTGCCAGCAGTTCCGACAGATATCAGCCCCAGCATTTT.